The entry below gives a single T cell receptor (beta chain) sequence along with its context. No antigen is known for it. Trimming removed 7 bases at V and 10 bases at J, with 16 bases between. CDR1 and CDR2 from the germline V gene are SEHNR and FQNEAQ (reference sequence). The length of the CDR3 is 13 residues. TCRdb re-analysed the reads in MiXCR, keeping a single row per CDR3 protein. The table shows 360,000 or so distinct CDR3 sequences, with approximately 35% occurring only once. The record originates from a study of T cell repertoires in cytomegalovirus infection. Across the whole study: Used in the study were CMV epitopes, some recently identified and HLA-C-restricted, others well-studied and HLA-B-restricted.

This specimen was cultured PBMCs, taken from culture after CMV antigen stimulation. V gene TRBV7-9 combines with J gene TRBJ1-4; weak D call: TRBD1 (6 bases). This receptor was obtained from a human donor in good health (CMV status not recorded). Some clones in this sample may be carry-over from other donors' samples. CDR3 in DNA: TGTGCCAGCACCCCCTCCCCGGGGGCAAAACTGTTTTTT. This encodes CASTPSPGAKLFF.